The subject of this entry is one T cell receptor beta chain. The target antigen is unknown. This record belongs to a study of CD4+ T cells in melanoma. Findings and caveats of the study: Reportedly, melanoma neoantigen-specific CD4+ T cells showed varied differentiation states.

Profiled with immunoSEQ multiplex PCR; TCRdb holds only in-frame clones, not every one. The table has 15,000 to 20,000 clones, 83% seen once. In germline, CDR1 is LNHDA, CDR2 SQIVND (reference sequence). The V end lost 6 bases, the J end lost 6 bases, and 12 bases lay between the germline ends. The CDR3 has 13 residues. This TCR was recovered from a human donor with melanoma. Sequences were obtained from cells from a culture (not recorded whether cultured in vitro). This chain joins TRBV19 and TRBJ2-1; possible D gene TRBD2, 6 bases. The DNA for the CDR3 is TGTGCCAGTAGCCCTGGGGGGTCCAATGAGCAGTTCTTC. Its translation: CASSPGGSNEQFF.